The rows below give T cell receptor beta chains drawn from one sample of a study of shared clonotypes between healthy human individuals. Assay: immunoSEQ multiplex PCR; the TCRdb copy retains only in-frame clones and omits some. The sample records more than 2 million clones, 85% to 95% being singletons. Sample: naive CD4+ T cells sorted from blood. The receptor source for this set is a man aged 18 to 29 in good health. Both conserved end residues are part of each CDR3. D genes are given only for firm matches. Only some rows state a clone size, as once, few, many or a class for expanded clones.

TRBJ1-2 once TRBD1 TRBV30 13 CAWSGRDRDGYTF TGTGCCTGGAGTGGCCGGGACAGAGATGGCTACACCTTC
TRBJ1-4 once TRBD1 TRBV30 13 CAWSVGTGGKLFF TGTGCCTGGAGTGTAGGGACAGGAGGAAAACTGTTTTTT
TRBJ1-3 once . TRBV5-4 17 CASSLAVDTRSGNTIYF TGTGCCAGCAGCTTGGCGGTCGACACCCGCTCTGGAAACACCATATATTTT
TRBJ1-2 . . TRBV30 12 CASTGSYYGYTF TGTGCCTCGACAGGATCTTACTATGGCTACACCTTC
TRBJ2-1 . . TRBV5-1 14 CASSLHPSYNEQFF TGCGCCAGCAGCTTGCATCCATCCTACAATGAGCAGTTCTTC
TRBJ1-5 . TRBD1 TRBV27 16 CASSLQGALSNQPQHF TGTGCCAGCAGTTTGCAGGGGGCCTTGAGCAATCAGCCCCAGCATTTT
TRBJ2-4 . . TRBV7-2 13 CASSIPGVNIQYF TGTGCCAGCAGTATACCTGGGGTAAACATTCAGTACTTC
TRBJ2-3 . TRBD2 TRBV7-8 16 CASSLESGEGTDTQYF TGTGCCAGCAGCTTAGAATCCGGGGAGGGGACAGATACGCAGTATTTT
TRBJ2-4 . . TRBV6-1 15 CASTTGLLAKNIQYF TGTGCCAGCACTACAGGATTACTAGCCAAAAACATTCAGTACTTC
TRBJ2-2 . TRBD2 TRBV5-5 16 CASSLRTSGTTGELFF TGTGCCAGCAGTCTTCGGACTAGCGGGACTACCGGGGAGCTGTTTTTT
TRBJ1-4 . . TRBV7-9 15 CASSLEGAGGVKLFF TGTGCCAGCAGCTTAGAGGGTGCAGGAGGGGTGAAACTGTTTTTT
TRBJ2-1 . TRBD2 TRBV5-1 16 CASSLAGLAGNNEQFF TGCGCCAGCAGCTTGGCCGGACTAGCGGGGAACAATGAGCAGTTCTTC
TRBJ2-5 . . TRBV2 12 CASSPQGETQYF TGTGCCAGCAGTCCGCAGGGGGAGACCCAGTACTTC
TRBJ1-1 . . TRBV18 14 CASSPIQGFTEAFF TGTGCCAGCTCACCAATACAGGGATTCACTGAAGCTTTCTTT
TRBJ2-1 . TRBD1 TRBV7-2 16 CASSWGQALTYNEQFF TGTGCCAGCAGCTGGGGACAGGCCCTTACCTACAATGAGCAGTTCTTC
TRBJ1-6 . . TRBV7-3 14 CASSSGNYNSPLHF TGTGCCAGCAGCTCCGGGAACTATAATTCACCCCTCCACTTT
TRBJ2-2 . . TRBV19 11 CASMGSGELFF TGTGCCAGTATGGGAAGCGGGGAGCTGTTTTTT
TRBJ2-3 . . TRBV5-1 17 CASRGRDKKTSTDTQYF TGCGCCAGCCGGGGCAGGGATAAAAAGACTAGCACAGATACGCAGTATTTT
TRBJ1-5 . . TRBV6-1 13 CASTSYSNQPQHF TGTGCCAGCACTAGTTATAGCAATCAGCCCCAGCATTTT
TRBJ2-1 . . TRBV2 15 CASSDRLPLYNEQFF TGTGCCAGCAGTGACCGGCTTCCACTATACAATGAGCAGTTCTTC
TRBJ2-5 . . TRBV11-2 15 CASSSGGLKSETQYF TGTGCCAGCAGCTCTGGCGGGCTGAAGAGCGAGACCCAGTACTTC
TRBJ2-1 . . TRBV12-5 13 CASASTDNNEQFF TGTGCTAGTGCCTCGACAGATAACAATGAGCAGTTCTTC
TRBJ2-7 . TRBD1 TRBV28 14 CASRATGTTYEQYF TGTGCCAGCAGAGCGACAGGGACAACCTACGAGCAGTACTTC
TRBJ1-2 . . TRBV28 15 CASSSPRLGSYGYTF TGTGCCAGCAGTTCCCCCAGGCTAGGCTCCTATGGCTACACCTTC
TRBJ1-6 few . TRBV7-9 13 CASSLAANSPLHF TGTGCCAGCAGCTTAGCGGCAAATTCACCCCTCCACTTT
TRBJ1-1 . TRBD1 TRBV4-3 15 CASKKQGADNTEAFF TGCGCCAGCAAGAAACAGGGGGCCGATAACACTGAAGCTTTCTTT
TRBJ2-7 once TRBD1 TRBV28 13 CASSGRDRREQYF TGTGCCAGCAGTGGCCGGGACAGGAGAGAGCAGTACTTC
TRBJ1-2 . . TRBV10-2 12 CASSEFRYGYTF TGCGCCAGCAGTGAGTTTCGATATGGCTACACCTTC
TRBJ2-7 . . TRBV5-1 12 CASSLPGNEQYF TGCGCCAGCAGCTTGCCGGGGAACGAGCAGTACTTC
TRBJ2-5 . . TRBV14 15 CASSKTSWYQETQYF TGTGCCAGCAGCAAAACTAGTTGGTACCAAGAGACCCAGTACTTC
TRBJ2-7 once TRBD2 TRBV2 13 CASRLAGLYEQYF TGTGCCAGCAGGCTAGCGGGGCTCTACGAGCAGTACTTC
TRBJ1-4 . TRBD1 TRBV29-1 16 CSVEDGGRGRREKLFF TGCAGCGTTGAAGATGGGGGAAGGGGGCGAAGGGAAAAACTGTTTTTT
TRBJ1-4 . . TRBV30 13 CAWGGSTNEKLFF TGTGCCTGGGGGGGGAGCACTAATGAAAAACTGTTTTTT
TRBJ1-5 . TRBD1 TRBV28 16 CASRQGPLIVNQPQHF TGTGCCTCGCGACAGGGGCCTTTAATTGTCAATCAGCCCCAGCATTTT
TRBJ1-1 . . TRBV19 12 CASKDGLLRAFF TGTGCCAGTAAAGACGGACTGTTGCGTGCTTTCTTT
TRBJ2-7 . . TRBV13 13 CASSLDRTYEQYF TGTGCCAGCAGCTTAGACAGGACCTACGAGCAGTACTTC
TRBJ2-1 . . TRBV18 14 CASSQGSSYNEQFF TGTGCCAGCTCACAGGGGAGCTCCTACAATGAGCAGTTCTTC
TRBJ1-2 . TRBD1 TRBV5-6 14 CASSLGQGLEGYTF TGTGCCAGCAGCTTGGGACAGGGGCTCGAGGGCTACACCTTC
TRBJ2-7 . . TRBV4-3 15 CASSQSKTHAYEQYF TGCGCCAGCAGCCAGTCGAAGACCCATGCCTACGAGCAGTACTTC
TRBJ1-2 . . TRBV28 16 CASSWLGAGVAYGYTF TGTGCCAGCAGTTGGTTAGGGGCAGGGGTTGCCTATGGCTACACCTTC
TRBJ1-2 once . TRBV4-1 16 CASSQDEPTQHYGYTF TGCGCCAGCAGCCAAGATGAACCGACCCAACACTATGGCTACACCTTC
TRBJ2-3 . TRBD2 TRBV9 17 CASSVVGGGASTDTQYF TGTGCCAGCAGCGTAGTGGGCGGGGGGGCCAGCACAGATACGCAGTATTTT